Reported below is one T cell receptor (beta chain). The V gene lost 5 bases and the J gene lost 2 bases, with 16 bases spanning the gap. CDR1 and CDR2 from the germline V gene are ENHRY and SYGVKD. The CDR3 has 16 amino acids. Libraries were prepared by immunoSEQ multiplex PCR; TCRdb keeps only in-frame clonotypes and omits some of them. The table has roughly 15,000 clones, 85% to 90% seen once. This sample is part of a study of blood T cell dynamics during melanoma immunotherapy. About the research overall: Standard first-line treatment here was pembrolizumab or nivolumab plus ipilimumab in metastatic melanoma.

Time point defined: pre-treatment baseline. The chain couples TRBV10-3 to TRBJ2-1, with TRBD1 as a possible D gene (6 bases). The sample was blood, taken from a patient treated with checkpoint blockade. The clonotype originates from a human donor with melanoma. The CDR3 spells CAISRGGGSTYNEQFF. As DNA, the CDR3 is TGTGCCATCAGTAGAGGGGGTGGATCAACCTACAATGAGCAGTTCTTC.